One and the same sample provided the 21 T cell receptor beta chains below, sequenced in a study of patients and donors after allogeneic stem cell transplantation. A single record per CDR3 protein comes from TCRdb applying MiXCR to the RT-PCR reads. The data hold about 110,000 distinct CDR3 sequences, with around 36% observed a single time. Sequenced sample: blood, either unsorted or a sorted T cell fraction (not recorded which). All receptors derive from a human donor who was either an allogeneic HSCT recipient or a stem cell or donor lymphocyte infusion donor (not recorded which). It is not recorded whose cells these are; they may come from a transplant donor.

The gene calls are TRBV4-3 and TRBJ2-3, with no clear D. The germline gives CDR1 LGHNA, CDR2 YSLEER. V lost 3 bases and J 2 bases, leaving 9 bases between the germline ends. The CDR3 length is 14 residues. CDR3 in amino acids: CASSHWKITDTQYF. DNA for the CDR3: TGCGCCAGCAGCCATTGGAAGATCACAGATACGCAGTATTTT.

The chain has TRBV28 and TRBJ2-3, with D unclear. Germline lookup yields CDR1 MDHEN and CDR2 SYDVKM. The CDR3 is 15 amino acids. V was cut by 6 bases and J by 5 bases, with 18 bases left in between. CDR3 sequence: CASSRSWTVVDTQYF. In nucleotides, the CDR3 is TGTGCCAGCAGCCGTTCTTGGACGGTGGTAGATACGCAGTATTTT.

The CDR3 region is CASSLPGPNTGELFF. For the CDR3, the DNA is TGCGCCAGCAGCTTGCCAGGGCCGAACACCGGGGAGCTGTTTTTT. The genes are TRBV5-1 and TRBJ2-2; possibly TRBD1 for D (5 bases). The V gene's germline CDR1 is SGHRS and CDR2 YFSETQ. The CDR3 extends over 15 amino acids. Trimming pared 1 base from V and 0 bases from J, leaving 7 bases between.

The CDR3 spells CASSYSPAGLALNNEQFF. In DNA, the CDR3 is TGTGCCAGCAGTTACTCGCCCGCGGGACTAGCCCTGAACAATGAGCAGTTCTTC. V is TRBV6-5 and J is TRBJ2-1, with 9 positions matching TRBD2. The CDR3 is 18 residues long. Unmatched junction bases numbered 11, after V lost 0 bases and J lost 5 bases. Germline loops: CDR1 MNHEY, CDR2 SVGAGI.

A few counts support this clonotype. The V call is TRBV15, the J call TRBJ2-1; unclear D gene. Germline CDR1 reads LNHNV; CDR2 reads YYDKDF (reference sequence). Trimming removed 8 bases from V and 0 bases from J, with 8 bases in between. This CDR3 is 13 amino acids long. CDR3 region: CATGDNSYNEQFF. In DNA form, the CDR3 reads TGTGCCACCGGCGACAACTCCTACAATGAGCAGTTCTTC.

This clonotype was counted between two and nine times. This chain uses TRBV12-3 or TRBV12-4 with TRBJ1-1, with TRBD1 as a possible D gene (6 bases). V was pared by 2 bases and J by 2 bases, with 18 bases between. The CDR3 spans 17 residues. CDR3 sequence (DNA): TGTGCCAGCAGTTTAAGAGGTGGGGACAAGCACAACACTGAAGCTTTCTTT. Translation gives CASSLRGGDKHNTEAFF.

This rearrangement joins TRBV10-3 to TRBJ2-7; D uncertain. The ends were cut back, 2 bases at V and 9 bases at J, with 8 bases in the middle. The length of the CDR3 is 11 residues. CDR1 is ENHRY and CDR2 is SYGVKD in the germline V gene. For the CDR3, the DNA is TGTGCCATCAGTGAGGACACCCTGCAGTACTTC. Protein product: CAISEDTLQYF.

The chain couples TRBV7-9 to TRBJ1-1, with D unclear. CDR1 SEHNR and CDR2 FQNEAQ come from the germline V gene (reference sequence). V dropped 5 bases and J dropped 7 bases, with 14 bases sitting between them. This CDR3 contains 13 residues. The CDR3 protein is CASSPGRAYEAFF. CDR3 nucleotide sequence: TGTGCCAGCAGCCCCGGACGGGCGTATGAAGCTTTCTTT.

CDR3 nucleotide sequence: TGTGCCAGCAGCCCGACAGGGGTCGCAAATCAGCCCCAGCATTTT. It is translated as CASSPTGVANQPQHF. The J gene is TRBJ1-5, the V gene TRBV7-8, with 8 bases identical to TRBD1. V trimming: 5 bases; J trimming: 4 bases; junction bases outside the gene matches: 7. Germline V lookup: CDR1 SGHVS, CDR2 FQNEAQ. The CDR3 has 15 amino acids.

The CDR3 reads CASSFLSGRDNEQFF. In nucleotides, the CDR3 is TGCGCCAGCAGCTTCCTTAGCGGGAGAGATAATGAGCAGTTCTTC. This chain connects TRBV5-1 to TRBJ2-1; 9 bases agree with TRBD2. The ends lost 2 bases at V and 7 bases at J; junction bases unmatched: 7. CDR1 and CDR2 from the germline V gene are SGHRS and YFSETQ. The CDR3 contains 15 residues.

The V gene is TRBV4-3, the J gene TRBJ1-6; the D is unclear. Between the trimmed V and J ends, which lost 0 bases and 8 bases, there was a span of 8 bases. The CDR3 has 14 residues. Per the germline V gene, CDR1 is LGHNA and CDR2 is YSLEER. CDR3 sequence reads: CASSQDFGDSPLHF. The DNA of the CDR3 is TGCGCCAGCAGCCAAGATTTTGGGGATTCACCCCTCCACTTT.

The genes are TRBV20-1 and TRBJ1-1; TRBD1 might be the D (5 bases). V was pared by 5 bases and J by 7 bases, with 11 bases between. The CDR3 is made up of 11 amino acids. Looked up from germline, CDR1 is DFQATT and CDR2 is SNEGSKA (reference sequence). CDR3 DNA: TGCAGTGCTCTGGACCAGGGTGAAGCTTTCTTT. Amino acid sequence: CSALDQGEAFF.

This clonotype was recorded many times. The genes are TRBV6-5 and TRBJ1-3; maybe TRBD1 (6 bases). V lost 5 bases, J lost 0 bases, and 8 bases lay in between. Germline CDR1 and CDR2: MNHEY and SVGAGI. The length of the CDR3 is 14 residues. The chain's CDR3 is CASSRGSSGNTIYF. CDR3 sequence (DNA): TGTGCCAGCAGTAGGGGGAGCTCTGGAAACACCATATATTTT.

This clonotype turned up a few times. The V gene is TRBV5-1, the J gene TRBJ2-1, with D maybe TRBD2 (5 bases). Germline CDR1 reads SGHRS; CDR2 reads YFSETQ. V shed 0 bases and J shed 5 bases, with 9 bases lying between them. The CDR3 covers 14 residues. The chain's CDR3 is CASSLAVANNEQFF. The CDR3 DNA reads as TGCGCCAGCAGCTTGGCGGTAGCGAACAATGAGCAGTTCTTC.

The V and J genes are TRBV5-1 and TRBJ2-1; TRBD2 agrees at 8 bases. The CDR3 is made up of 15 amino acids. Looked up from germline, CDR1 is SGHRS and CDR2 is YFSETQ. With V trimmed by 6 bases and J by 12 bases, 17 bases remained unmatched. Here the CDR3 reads CASIAPGTRWGGQFF. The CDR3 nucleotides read TGCGCCAGCATCGCACCCGGGACTAGGTGGGGTGGGCAGTTCTTC.

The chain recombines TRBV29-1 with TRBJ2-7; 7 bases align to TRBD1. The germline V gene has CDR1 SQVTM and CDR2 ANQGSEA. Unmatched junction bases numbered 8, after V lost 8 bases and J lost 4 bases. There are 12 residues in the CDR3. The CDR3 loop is CSPWTGSYEQYF. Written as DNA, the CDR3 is TGCAGCCCGTGGACAGGCTCTTACGAGCAGTACTTC.

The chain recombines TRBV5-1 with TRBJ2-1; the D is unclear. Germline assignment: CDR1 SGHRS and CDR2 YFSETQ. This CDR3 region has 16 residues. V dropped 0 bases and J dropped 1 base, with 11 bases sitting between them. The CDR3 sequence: CASSLEPRESYNEQFF. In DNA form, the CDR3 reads TGCGCCAGCAGCTTGGAGCCTAGGGAATCCTACAATGAGCAGTTCTTC.

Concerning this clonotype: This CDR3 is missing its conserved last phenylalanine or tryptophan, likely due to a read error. CDR3 in DNA: TGTGCCAGCAGAGGACAGGGTTCCCATTCACCCCTCCACTTG. Translating it yields CASRGQGSHSPLHL. The rearrangement links TRBV6-5 to TRBJ1-6; 8 bases are shared with TRBD1. Germline V gene lookup returns CDR1 MNHEY and CDR2 SVGAGI. The CDR3 has 14 amino acids. After removal of 6 bases from V and 8 bases from J, the junction contained 6 bases not matched to a gene.

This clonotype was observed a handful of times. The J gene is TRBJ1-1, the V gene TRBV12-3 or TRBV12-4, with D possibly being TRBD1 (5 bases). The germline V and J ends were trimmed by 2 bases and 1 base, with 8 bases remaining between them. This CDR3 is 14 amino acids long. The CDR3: CASSLSRANTEAFF. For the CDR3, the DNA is TGTGCCAGCAGTTTATCCAGGGCGAACACTGAAGCTTTCTTT.

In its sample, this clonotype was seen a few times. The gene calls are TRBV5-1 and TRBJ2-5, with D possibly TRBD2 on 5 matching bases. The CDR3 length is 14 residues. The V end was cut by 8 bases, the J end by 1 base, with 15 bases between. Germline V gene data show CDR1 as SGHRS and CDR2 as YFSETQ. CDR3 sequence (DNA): TGCGCCAGTAATAAGGAGGCGGCCCAAGAGACCCAGTACTTC. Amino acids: CASNKEAAQETQYF.

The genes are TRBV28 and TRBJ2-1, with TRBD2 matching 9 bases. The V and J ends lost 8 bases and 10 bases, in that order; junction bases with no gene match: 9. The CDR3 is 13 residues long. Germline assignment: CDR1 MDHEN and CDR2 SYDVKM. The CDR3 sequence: CASGLAGIGEQFF. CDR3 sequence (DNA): TGTGCCAGCGGCCTAGCGGGAATAGGCGAGCAGTTCTTC.